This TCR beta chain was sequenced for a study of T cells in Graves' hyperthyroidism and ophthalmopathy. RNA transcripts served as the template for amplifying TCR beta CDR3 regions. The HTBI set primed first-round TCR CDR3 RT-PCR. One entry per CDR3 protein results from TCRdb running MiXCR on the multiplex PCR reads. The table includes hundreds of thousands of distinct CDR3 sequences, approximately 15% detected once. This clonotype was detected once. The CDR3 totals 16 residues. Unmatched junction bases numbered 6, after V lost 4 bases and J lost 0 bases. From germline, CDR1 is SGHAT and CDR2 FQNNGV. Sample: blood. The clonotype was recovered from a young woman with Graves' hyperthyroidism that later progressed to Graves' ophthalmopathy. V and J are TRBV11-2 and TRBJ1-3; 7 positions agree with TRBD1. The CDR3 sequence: CASSSSWDSSGNTIYF. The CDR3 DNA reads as TGTGCCAGCAGCTCGAGTTGGGACAGCTCTGGAAACACCATATATTTT.